The entry below describes one T cell receptor (beta chain). RNA transcripts were the template for amplifying TCR beta CDR3 regions. When the TCR CDR3 underwent first-round RT-PCR, the HTBI primer set was used. TCRdb re-derived calls from the multiplex PCR reads in MiXCR, one entry per CDR3 protein. The data contain over 200,000 distinct CDR3 sequences, 17% of them singletons. Hyperthyroidism in the patients, aged 18 to 65, was newly diagnosed and under 2 months in duration. Germline assignment: CDR1 MDHEN and CDR2 SYDVKM. This CDR3 is built from 14 residues. Germline trimming cut 6 bases from V and 4 bases from J; bases unmatched to any gene: 6. The data belong to a study of T cells in Graves' hyperthyroidism and ophthalmopathy.

The source is a man between 45 and 60 years old with Graves' hyperthyroidism. This rearrangement joins TRBV28 to TRBJ2-1; 7 bases align to TRBD1. The sequenced sample was blood. The CDR3 protein is CASSRDRIYNEQFF. Written as DNA, the CDR3 is TGTGCCAGCAGCCGGGACAGAATATACAATGAGCAGTTCTTC. Combining the CDR3 with reference TRBV28 and TRBJ2-1 gives the whole variable domain DVKVTQSSRYLVKRTGEKVFLECVQDMDHENMFWYRQDPGLGLRLIYFSYDVKMKEKGDIPEGYSVSREKKERFSLILESASTNQTSMYLCASSRDRIYNEQFFGPGTRLTVL.